Shown below are 5 T cell receptor beta chains from a single sample sequenced in a study of preoperative IRX-2 immunotherapy in early breast cancer. Treatment of the sample: preoperative locoregional IRX-2 cytokine immunotherapy. This table comes from immunoSEQ multiplex PCR, and its TCRdb copy is limited to in-frame clones, with some not included. The top ten hold approximately 6.5% of the sample, which has around 35,000 clones, roughly 96% seen once. The sample was collected from a patient treated with IRX-2 immunotherapy. The receptors were gathered from a human donor with breast cancer.

V is TRBV14 and J is TRBJ2-1, with D perhaps matching TRBD1 or TRBD2 (6 bases each). The CDR3 is made up of 16 amino acids. Germline assignment: CDR1 SGHDN and CDR2 FVKESK. The V gene lost 4 bases and the J gene lost 4 bases, with 17 bases spanning the gap. In DNA, the CDR3 is TGTGCCAGCAGCCTAGAGGGGGGATCATATTACAATGAGCAGTTCTTC. This encodes CASSLEGGSYYNEQFF.

The genes are TRBV16 and TRBJ2-1, with D possibly being TRBD1 (5 bases). The germline gives CDR1 KGHSY, CDR2 FQNENV. V was trimmed by 4 bases and J by 7 bases, leaving 8 bases between them. The CDR3 contains 12 residues. CDR3 sequence reads: CASSRNRNEQFF. CDR3 bases: TGTGCCAGCAGCCGTAACAGGAATGAGCAGTTCTTC.

Turning to this clone: An end of the junction does not agree with germline; a read error may underlie this. The V call is TRBV4-2, the J call TRBJ2-7, with unresolved D. The CDR3 is made up of 13 amino acids. CDR1 and CDR2 from the germline V gene are LGHNA and YNFKEQ. As DNA, the CDR3 is TGTGCCAGCAGCCCCGACTCGCGAACCGCCGAATCCTTC. It codes for CASSPDSRTAESF.

This clone was picked up one time. The rearrangement links TRBV6-4 to TRBJ2-3; D possibly matches TRBD1 or TRBD2 (5 bases each). The V end was cut by 2 bases, the J end by 2 bases, with 8 bases between. CDR3 size: 14 residues. The V gene's germline CDR1 is MRHNA and CDR2 SNTAGT. As DNA, the CDR3 is TGTGCCAGCAGTGACGGGGGAAACACAGATACGCAGTATTTT. Its translation is CASSDGGNTDTQYF.

The chain carries TRBV5-1 and TRBJ2-3; D might be TRBD1 (5 bases). The ends were cut back, 4 bases at V and 1 base at J, with 7 bases in the middle. Germline V gene lookup returns CDR1 SGHRS and CDR2 YFSETQ. CDR3 length: 13 amino acids. CDR3 protein: CASSAQGTDTQYF. As DNA, the CDR3 is TGCGCCAGCAGCGCACAGGGCACAGATACGCAGTATTTT.